This is a list of T cell receptor beta chains from one sample in a study of beta chain features in type 1 diabetes. Clones were read by immunoSEQ multiplex PCR, and TCRdb kept only the in-frame ones, dropping some. The sample lists 500,000 to 800,000 clones, 9.5% to 15% occurring once. Specimen: naive CD4+ T cells from blood. These receptors all come from a man aged 30 to 39 with type 1 diabetes. Each CDR3 is given without its conserved first and last residue.

TRBV25-1	9	ASNQGEAIY
TRBV27	11	ASSSAGNYGYT
TRBV20-1	9	SARNNHEQY
TRBV23-1	15	ASSQSGFGRSNYGYT
TRBV21-1	13	ASSLRDRGLETQY
TRBV29-1	13	SVKVSLSGANVLT
TRBV7-9	13	ASSLLDRGRNEQF
TRBV29-1	9	SGTGAETQY
TRBV28	12	ASTLGGGNYGYT
TRBV6-1	13	ASSAPQGSNQPQH
TRBV7-2	12	ASTDSRGWETQY
TRBV7-9	13	ASSPWDGATDTQY
TRBV27	9	ASSSRNTIY
TRBV4-2	13	ASSQVAAGANEQF
TRBV7-2	12	ASSFLSGPGELF
TRBV28	12	ASSPYREGQPQH
TRBV18	11	ASSPGDGEKLF
TRBV5-4	10	ASSTDSWGEF
TRBV7-2	14	ASSLPGPRTADGYT
TRBV5-1	10	ASSLSVYEQF